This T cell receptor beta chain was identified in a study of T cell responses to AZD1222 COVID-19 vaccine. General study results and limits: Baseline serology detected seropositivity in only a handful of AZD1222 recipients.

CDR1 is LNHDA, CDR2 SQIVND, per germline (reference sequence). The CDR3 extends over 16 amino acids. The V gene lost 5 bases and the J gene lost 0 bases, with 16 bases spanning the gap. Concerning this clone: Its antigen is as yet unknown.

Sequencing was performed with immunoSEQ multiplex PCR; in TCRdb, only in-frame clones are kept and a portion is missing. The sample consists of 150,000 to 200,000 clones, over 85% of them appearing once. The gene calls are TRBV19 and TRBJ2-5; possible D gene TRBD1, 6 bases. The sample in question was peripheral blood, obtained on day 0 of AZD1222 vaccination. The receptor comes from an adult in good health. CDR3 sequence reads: CASSPLRGKNQETQYF. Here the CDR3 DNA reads TGTGCCAGTAGTCCCCTCAGGGGAAAGAACCAAGAGACCCAGTACTTC.